Shown below are 13 T cell receptor beta chains from a single sample sequenced in a study of OX40 agonist ivuxolimab in advanced cancers. The table came from immunoSEQ multiplex PCR; TCRdb's copy has only in-frame clones and leaves some out. The sample includes more than 65,000 clones, over 80% of them seen just once. The sequenced sample was CD4+ or CD8+ T cells sorted from blood, obtained in a trial of the OX40 agonist ivuxolimab. These receptors were collected from an adult with an advanced solid tumor such as melanoma, head and neck, liver or kidney cancer.

The chain has TRBV19 and TRBJ1-1, with D unclear. The germline V gene encodes CDR1 LNHDA and CDR2 SQIVND (reference sequence). The CDR3 has 13 residues. Deletions cut 0 bases from V and 5 bases from J, with 7 bases between. The CDR3 protein is CASSIDGGTEAFF. CDR3 coding DNA: TGTGCCAGTAGTATAGATGGAGGGACTGAAGCTTTCTTT.

This sequence joins TRBV2 and TRBJ1-2; 10 bases map to TRBD1. The CDR3 spans 15 residues. Germline V gives CDR1 SNHLY, CDR2 FYNNEI. Trimming removed 4 bases from V and 3 bases from J; junction bases left unmatched: 5. CDR3 in DNA: TGTGCCAGCAGTGGACAGGGGGCGTTTTACTATGGCTACACCTTC. Translating gives CASSGQGAFYYGYTF.

The chain carries TRBV19 and TRBJ1-1, with D uncertain. Trimming pared 0 bases from V and 2 bases from J, leaving 7 bases between. The CDR3 extends over 14 amino acids. CDR1 and CDR2 (germline): LNHDA, SQIVND (reference sequence). CDR3 bases: TGTGCCAGTAGTATAGATCCTGGTAACACTGAAGCTTTCTTT. Amino acid sequence: CASSIDPGNTEAFF.

This clone came up once. V is TRBV4-1 and J is TRBJ2-7; possible D gene TRBD2, 6 bases. V gave up 4 bases and J gave up 2 bases, with 15 bases separating them. Germline CDR1 MGHRA, CDR2 YSYEKL. The CDR3 spans 15 residues. The DNA for the CDR3 is TGCGCCAGCAGCCCCCGGGACGGAGGGCCCTACGAGCAGTACTTC. Its protein is CASSPRDGGPYEQYF.

This rearrangement joins TRBV5-1 to TRBJ1-5, with 7 bases fitting TRBD1. Losses at the gene ends were 5 bases for V and 0 bases for J; bases not matched to a gene: 5. This CDR3 is 15 amino acids long. Germline CDR1 is SGHRS and CDR2 is YFSETQ. CDR3 amino acids: CASSPGQLSNQPQHF. CDR3 in DNA: TGCGCCAGCAGTCCGGGACAGCTTAGCAATCAGCCCCAGCATTTT. Variable domain in full (rest from reference TRBV5-1 and TRBJ1-5): KAGVTQTPRYLIKTRGQQVTLSCSPISGHRSVSWYQQTPGQGLQFLFEYFSETQRNKGNFPGRFSGRQFSNSRSEMNVSTLELGDSALYLCASSPGQLSNQPQHFGDGTRLSIL.

CDR3 DNA: TGTGCCAGCAGTTCAGTTCTAGCGAACCCATACAATGAGCAGTTCTTC. It yields the protein CASSSVLANPYNEQFF. This chain links TRBV2 with TRBJ2-1; the D gene is possibly TRBD2 (6 bases). The CDR3 is 16 amino acids. Trimming left V 5 bases short and J 4 bases short, with 18 bases between. CDR1 SNHLY and CDR2 FYNNEI come from the germline V gene.

CDR3 DNA: TGCGCCAGCAACCATGGGACCCTTTATGGCTACACCTTC. Translation gives CASNHGTLYGYTF. This rearrangement joins TRBV4-1 to TRBJ1-2; TRBD1 might be the D (5 bases). The V gene's germline CDR1 is MGHRA and CDR2 YSYEKL. The CDR3 is made up of 13 amino acids. The V gene lost 7 bases and the J gene lost 5 bases, with 14 bases spanning the gap.

The rearrangement uses TRBV27 and TRBJ1-4; D not certain. The CDR3 length is 13 residues. The germline gives CDR1 MNHEY, CDR2 SMNVEV (reference sequence). The V and J ends lost 1 base and 13 bases respectively, with 13 bases between them. The chain's CDR3 is CASSLLGSNGLFF. The DNA of the CDR3 is TGTGCCAGCAGTTTATTGGGGAGTAATGGACTGTTTTTT.

The chain recombines TRBV27 with TRBJ2-7; 8 nucleotides agree with TRBD2. With V trimmed by 3 bases and J by 7 bases, 5 bases remained unmatched. Germline CDR1 MNHEY, CDR2 SMNVEV (reference sequence). CDR3 length: 13 amino acids. CDR3 in DNA: TGTGCCAGCAGTTTCGGAGCGGGGGAAGAGCAGTACTTC. Translation gives CASSFGAGEEQYF.

This clone was recorded once. The chain recombines TRBV4-3 with TRBJ2-7; D not certain. CDR3 length: 15 amino acids. In germline, CDR1 is LGHNA, CDR2 YSLEER. Trimming pared 0 bases from V and 2 bases from J, leaving 11 bases between. CDR3 amino acids: CASSQDFHSTYEQYF. In DNA, the CDR3 is TGCGCCAGCAGCCAAGATTTTCACAGTACCTACGAGCAGTACTTC.

The chain is built from TRBV5-4 and TRBJ2-7, with a tentative D call TRBD1 (5 bases). The CDR3 is 15 amino acids. From germline, CDR1 is SGHNT and CDR2 YYREEE (reference sequence). Trimming took 3 bases from V and 1 from J, leaving 14 bases between them. CDR3 region: CASSSLMTASYEQYF. CDR3 bases: TGTGCCAGCAGCTCGTTGATGACAGCTTCCTACGAGCAGTACTTC.

The chain carries TRBV13 and TRBJ2-7; D unclear. Germline V gives CDR1 PRHDT, CDR2 FYEKMQ (reference sequence). CDR3 length: 13 residues. The V and J ends lost 6 bases and 3 bases respectively, with 12 bases between them. CDR3: CASSPGVFYEQYF. In DNA form, the CDR3 reads TGTGCCAGCAGTCCTGGGGTCTTCTACGAGCAGTACTTC.

This chain uses TRBV7-2 with TRBJ2-7; weak D call: TRBD2 (6 bases). The germline V gene has CDR1 SGHTA and CDR2 FQGNSA. This CDR3 comprises 14 residues. Trimming pared 0 bases from V and 3 bases from J, leaving 9 bases between. CDR3 sequence (DNA): TGTGCCAGCAGCTTAGCTACGGGGGTCTACGAGCAGTACTTC. It is translated as CASSLATGVYEQYF.